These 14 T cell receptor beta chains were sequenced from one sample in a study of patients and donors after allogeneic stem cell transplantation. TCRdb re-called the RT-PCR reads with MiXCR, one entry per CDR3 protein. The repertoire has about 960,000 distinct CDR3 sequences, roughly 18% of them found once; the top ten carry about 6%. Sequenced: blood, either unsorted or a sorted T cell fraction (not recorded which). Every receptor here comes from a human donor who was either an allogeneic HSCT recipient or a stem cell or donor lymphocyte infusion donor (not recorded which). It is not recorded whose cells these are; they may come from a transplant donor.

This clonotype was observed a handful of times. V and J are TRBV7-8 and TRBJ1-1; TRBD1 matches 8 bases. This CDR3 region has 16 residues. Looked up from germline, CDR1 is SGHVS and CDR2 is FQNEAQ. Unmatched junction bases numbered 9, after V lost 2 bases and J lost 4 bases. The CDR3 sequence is CASSLLTGGSITEAFF. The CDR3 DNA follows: TGTGCCAGCAGCTTACTCACAGGGGGGTCTATCACTGAAGCTTTCTTT. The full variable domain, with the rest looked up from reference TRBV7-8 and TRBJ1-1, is GAGVSQSPRYKVAKRGQDVALRCDPISGHVSLFWYQQALGQGPEFLTYFQNEAQLDKSGLPSDRFFAERPEGSVSTLKIQRTQQEDSAVYLCASSLLTGGSITEAFFGQGTRLTVV.

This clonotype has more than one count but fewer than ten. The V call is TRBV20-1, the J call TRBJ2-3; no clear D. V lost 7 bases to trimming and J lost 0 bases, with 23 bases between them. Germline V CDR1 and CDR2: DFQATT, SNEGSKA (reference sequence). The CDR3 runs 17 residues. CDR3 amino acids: CSGKRPKWSPSTDTQYF. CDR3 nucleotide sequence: TGCAGTGGGAAGAGGCCCAAGTGGAGCCCTAGCACAGATACGCAGTATTTT.

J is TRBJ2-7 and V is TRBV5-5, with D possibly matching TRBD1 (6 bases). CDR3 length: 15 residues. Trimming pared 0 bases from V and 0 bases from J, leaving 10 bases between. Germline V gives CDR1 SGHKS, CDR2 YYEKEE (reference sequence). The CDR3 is CASSLGQVISYEQYF. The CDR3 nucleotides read TGTGCCAGCAGCTTGGGACAGGTGATCTCCTACGAGCAGTACTTC.

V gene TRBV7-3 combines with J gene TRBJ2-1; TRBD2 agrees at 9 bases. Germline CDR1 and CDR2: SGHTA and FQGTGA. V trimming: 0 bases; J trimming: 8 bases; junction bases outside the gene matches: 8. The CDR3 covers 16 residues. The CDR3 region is CASSLTASGRKDEQFF. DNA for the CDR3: TGTGCCAGCAGCTTAACAGCCAGCGGGAGGAAGGATGAGCAGTTCTTC.

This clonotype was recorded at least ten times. CDR3 in DNA: TGTGCCAGCAGCCAAGAATTCGAGGGACCGTACCAAGAGACCCAGTACTTC. Amino acids: CASSQEFEGPYQETQYF. The V call is TRBV4-2, the J call TRBJ2-5, with D possibly being TRBD1 or TRBD2 (5 bases each). Germline lookup yields CDR1 LGHNA and CDR2 YNFKEQ. The CDR3 is made up of 17 amino acids. V lost 0 bases and J lost 0, with 14 bases in between.

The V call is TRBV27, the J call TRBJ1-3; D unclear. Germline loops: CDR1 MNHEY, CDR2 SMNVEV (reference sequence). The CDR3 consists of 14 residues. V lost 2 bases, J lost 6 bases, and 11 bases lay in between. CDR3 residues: CASSLRPDANTIYF. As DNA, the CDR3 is TGTGCCAGCAGTTTAAGGCCCGACGCAAACACCATATATTTT.

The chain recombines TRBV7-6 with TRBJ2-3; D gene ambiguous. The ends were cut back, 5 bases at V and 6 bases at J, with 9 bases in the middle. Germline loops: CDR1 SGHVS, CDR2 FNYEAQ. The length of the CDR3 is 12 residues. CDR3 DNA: TGTGCCAGCAGCCCTCCCGAGGATACGCAGTATTTT. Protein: CASSPPEDTQYF.

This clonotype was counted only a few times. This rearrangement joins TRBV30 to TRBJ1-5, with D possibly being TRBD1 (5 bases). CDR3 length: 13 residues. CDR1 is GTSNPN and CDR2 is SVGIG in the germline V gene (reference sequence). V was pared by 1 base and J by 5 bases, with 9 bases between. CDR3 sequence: CAWSDRSDQPQHF. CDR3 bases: TGTGCCTGGAGTGACAGGTCCGATCAGCCCCAGCATTTT.

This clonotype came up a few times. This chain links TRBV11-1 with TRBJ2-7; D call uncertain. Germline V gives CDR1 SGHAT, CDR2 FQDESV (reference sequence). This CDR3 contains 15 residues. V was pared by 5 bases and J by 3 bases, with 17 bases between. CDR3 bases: TGTGCCAGCAGCCATGAGGCAGAAGTACACTACGAGCAGTACTTC. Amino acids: CASSHEAEVHYEQYF.

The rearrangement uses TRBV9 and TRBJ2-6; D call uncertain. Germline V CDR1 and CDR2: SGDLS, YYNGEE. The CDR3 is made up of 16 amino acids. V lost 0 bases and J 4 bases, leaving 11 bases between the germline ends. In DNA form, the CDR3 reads TGTGCCAGCAGCGTAGGAAATCGGGTGGGGGCCAACGTCCTGACTTTC. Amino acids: CASSVGNRVGANVLTF.

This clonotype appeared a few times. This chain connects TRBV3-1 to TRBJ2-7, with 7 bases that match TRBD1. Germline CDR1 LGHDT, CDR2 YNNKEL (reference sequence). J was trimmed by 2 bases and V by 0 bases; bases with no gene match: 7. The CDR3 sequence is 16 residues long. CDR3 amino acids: CASSQDYGQVTYEQYF. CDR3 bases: TGTGCCAGCAGCCAAGACTACGGACAGGTGACCTACGAGCAGTACTTC.

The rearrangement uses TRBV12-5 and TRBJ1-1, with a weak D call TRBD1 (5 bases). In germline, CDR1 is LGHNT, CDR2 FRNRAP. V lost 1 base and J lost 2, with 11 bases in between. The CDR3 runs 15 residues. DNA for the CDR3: TGTGCTAGTGGTTTGGCCCCTCAGGGCAACACTGAAGCTTTCTTT. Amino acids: CASGLAPQGNTEAFF. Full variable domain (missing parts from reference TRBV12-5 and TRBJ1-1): DARVTQTPRHKVTEMGQEVTMRCQPILGHNTVFWYRQTMMQGLELLAYFRNRAPLDDSGMPKDRFSAEMPDATLATLKIQPSEPRDSAVYFCASGLAPQGNTEAFFGQGTRLTVV.

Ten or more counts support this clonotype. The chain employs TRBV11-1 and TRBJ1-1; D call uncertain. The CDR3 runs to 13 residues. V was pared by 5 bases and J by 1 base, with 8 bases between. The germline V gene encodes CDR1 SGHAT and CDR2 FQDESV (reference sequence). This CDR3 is CASSPQENTEAFF. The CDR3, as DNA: TGTGCCAGCAGCCCGCAAGAGAACACTGAAGCTTTCTTT.

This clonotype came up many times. The CDR3, as DNA: TGTGCCAGCAGTTCTTCCTCAGGATTTCGTGGCTACACCTTC. This sequence encodes CASSSSSGFRGYTF. J is TRBJ1-2 and V is TRBV12-3 or TRBV12-4; D is ambiguous. V was shortened by 4 bases and J by 7 bases, with 16 bases between the two germline ends. The CDR3 consists of 14 residues.